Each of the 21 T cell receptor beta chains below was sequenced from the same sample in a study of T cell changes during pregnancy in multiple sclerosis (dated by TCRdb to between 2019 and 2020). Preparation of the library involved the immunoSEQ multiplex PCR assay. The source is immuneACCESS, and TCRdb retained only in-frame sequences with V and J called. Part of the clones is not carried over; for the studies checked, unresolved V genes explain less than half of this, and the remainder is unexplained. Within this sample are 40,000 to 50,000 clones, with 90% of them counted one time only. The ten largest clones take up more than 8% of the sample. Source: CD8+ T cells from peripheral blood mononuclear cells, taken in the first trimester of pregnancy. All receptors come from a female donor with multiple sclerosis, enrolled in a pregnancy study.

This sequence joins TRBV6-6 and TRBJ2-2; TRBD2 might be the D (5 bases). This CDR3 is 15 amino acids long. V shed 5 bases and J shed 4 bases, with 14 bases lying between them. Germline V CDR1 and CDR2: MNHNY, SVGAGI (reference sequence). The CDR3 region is CASSRQLEPTGELFF. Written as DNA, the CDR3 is TGTGCCAGCAGTCGGCAACTAGAGCCCACCGGGGAGCTGTTTTTT.

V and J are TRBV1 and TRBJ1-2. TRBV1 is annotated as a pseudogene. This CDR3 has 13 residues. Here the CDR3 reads CTSSQDGGPGYTF. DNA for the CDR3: TGCACCAGCAGCCAAGATGGAGGGCCTGGCTACACCTTC.

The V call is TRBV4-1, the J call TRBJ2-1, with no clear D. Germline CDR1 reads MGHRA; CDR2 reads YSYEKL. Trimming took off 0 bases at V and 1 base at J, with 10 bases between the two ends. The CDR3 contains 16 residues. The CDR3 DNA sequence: TGCGCCAGCAGCCAAGAGAGTCCGTCTTCCTACAATGAGCAGTTCTTC. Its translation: CASSQESPSSYNEQFF.

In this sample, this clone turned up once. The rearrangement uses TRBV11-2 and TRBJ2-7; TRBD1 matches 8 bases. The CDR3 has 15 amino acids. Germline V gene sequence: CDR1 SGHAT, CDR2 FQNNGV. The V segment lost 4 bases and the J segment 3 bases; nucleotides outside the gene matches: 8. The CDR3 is CASSSGTGYNYEQYF. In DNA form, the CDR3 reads TGTGCCAGCAGCTCCGGGACAGGATATAACTACGAGCAGTACTTC. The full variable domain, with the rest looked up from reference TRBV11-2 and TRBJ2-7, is EAGVAQSPRYKIIEKRQSVAFWCNPISGHATLYWYQQILGQGPKLLIQFQNNGVVDDSQLPKDRFSAERLKGVDSTLKIQPAKLEDSAVYLCASSSGTGYNYEQYFGPGTRLTVT.

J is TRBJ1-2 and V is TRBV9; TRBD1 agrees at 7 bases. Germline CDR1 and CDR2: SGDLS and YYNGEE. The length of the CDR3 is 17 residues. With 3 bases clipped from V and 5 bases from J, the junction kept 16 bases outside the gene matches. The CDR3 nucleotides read TGTGCCAGCAGCGACCAGACAGGGAAGAGCCTCGTTTATGGCTACACCTTC. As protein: CASSDQTGKSLVYGYTF. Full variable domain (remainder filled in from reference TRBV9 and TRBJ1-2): DSGVTQTPKHLITATGQRVTLRCSPRSGDLSVYWYQQSLDQGLQFLIQYYNGEERAKGNILERFSAQQFPDLHSELNLSSLELGDSALYFCASSDQTGKSLVYGYTFGSGTRLTVV.

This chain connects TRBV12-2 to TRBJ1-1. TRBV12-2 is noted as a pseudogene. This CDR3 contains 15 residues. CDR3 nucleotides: TGTGCAAGTCGCTATTGGGAGGGGGGTAACACTGAAGCTTTCTTT. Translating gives CASRYWEGGNTEAFF.

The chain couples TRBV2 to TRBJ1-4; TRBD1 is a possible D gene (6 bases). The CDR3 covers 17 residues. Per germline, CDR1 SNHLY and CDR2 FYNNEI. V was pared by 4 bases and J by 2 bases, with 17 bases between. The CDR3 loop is CASSGAREGETNEKLFF. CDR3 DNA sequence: TGTGCCAGCAGTGGGGCCCGGGAGGGGGAGACTAATGAAAAACTGTTTTTT.

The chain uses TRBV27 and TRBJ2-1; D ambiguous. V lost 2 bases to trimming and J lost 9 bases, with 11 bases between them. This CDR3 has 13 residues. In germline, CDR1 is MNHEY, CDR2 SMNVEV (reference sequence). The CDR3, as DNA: TGTGCCAGCAGTTTAAGCTTTTCTACTGAGCAGTTCTTC. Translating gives CASSLSFSTEQFF.

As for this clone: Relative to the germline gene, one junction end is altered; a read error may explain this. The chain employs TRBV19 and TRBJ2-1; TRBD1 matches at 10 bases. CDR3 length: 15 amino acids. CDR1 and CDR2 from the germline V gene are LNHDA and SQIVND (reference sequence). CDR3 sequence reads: CASRIGTGAYNEQFF. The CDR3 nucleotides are TGTGCCAGTAGGATAGGGACAGGGGCCTACAATGAGCAGTTCTTC.

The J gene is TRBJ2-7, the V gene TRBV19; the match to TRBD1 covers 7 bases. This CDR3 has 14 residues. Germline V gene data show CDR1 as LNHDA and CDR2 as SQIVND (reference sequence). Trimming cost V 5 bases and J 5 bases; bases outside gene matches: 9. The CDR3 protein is CASSQRQGLDEQYF. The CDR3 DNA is TGTGCCAGTAGTCAGAGACAGGGTCTCGACGAGCAGTACTTC.

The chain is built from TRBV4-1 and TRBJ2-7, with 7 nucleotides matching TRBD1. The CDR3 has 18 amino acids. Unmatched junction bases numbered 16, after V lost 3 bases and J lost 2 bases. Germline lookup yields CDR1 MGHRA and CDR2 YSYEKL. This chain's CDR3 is CASSQLGQLPGRPYEQYF. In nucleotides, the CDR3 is TGCGCCAGCAGCCAGCTGGGACAGCTTCCAGGGCGACCCTACGAGCAGTACTTC.

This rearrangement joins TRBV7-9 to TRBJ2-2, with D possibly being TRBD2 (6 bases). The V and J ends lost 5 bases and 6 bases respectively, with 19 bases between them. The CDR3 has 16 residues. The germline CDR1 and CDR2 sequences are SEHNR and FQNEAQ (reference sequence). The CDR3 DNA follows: TGTGCCAGCAGCCTTGTTGGAGGGTTTTTGGCCGGGGAGCTGTTTTTT. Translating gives CASSLVGGFLAGELFF.

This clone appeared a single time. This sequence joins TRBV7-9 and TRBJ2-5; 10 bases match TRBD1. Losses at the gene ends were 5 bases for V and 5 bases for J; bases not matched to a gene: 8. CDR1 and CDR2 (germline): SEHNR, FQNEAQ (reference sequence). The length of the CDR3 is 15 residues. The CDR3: CASSLDRGREETQYF. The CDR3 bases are TGTGCCAGCAGCCTTGACAGGGGGCGCGAGGAGACCCAGTACTTC.

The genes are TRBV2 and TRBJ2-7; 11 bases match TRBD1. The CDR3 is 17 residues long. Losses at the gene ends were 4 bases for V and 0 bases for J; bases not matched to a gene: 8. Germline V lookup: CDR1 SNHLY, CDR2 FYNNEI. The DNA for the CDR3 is TGTGCCAGCAGTGCCTTTTCCGGGACAGGGGGCTCCTACGAGCAGTACTTC. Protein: CASSAFSGTGGSYEQYF. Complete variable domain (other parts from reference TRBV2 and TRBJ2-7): EPEVTQTPSHQVTQMGQEVILRCVPISNHLYFYWYRQILGQKVEFLVSFYNNEISEKSEIFDDQFSVERPDGSNFTLKIRSTKLEDSAMYFCASSAFSGTGGSYEQYFGPGTRLTVT.

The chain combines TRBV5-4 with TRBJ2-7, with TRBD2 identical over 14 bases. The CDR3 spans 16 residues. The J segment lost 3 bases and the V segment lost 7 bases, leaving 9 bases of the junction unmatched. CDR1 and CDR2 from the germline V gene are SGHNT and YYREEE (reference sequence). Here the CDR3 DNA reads TGTGCCAGCCCGACTAGCGGGAGGGCCTCGAGCTACGAGCAGTACTTC. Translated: CASPTSGRASSYEQYF. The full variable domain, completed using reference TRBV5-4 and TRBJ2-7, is ETGVTQSPTHLIKTRGQQVTLRCSSQSGHNTVSWYQQALGQGPQFIFQYYREEENGRGNFPPRFSGLQFPNYSSELNVNALELDDSALYLCASPTSGRASSYEQYFGPGTRLTVT.

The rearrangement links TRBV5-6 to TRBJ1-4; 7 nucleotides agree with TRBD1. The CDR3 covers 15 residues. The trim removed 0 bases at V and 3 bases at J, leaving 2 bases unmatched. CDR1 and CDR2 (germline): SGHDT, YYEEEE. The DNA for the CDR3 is TGTGCCAGCAGCTTGGACAGGGGTTCTAATGAAAAACTGTTTTTT. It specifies CASSLDRGSNEKLFF. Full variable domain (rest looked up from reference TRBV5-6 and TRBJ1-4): DAGVTQSPTHLIKTRGQQVTLRCSPKSGHDTVSWYQQALGQGPQFIFQYYEEEERQRGNFPDRFSGHQFPNYSSELNVNALLLGDSALYLCASSLDRGSNEKLFFGSGTQLSVL.

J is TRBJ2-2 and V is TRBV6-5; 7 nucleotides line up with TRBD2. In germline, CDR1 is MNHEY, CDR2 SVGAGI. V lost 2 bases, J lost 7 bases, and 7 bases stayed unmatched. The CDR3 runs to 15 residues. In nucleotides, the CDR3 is TGTGCCAGCAGTTACGTGACTAGCTTCGGCGGGGAGCTGTTTTTT. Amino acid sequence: CASSYVTSFGGELFF.

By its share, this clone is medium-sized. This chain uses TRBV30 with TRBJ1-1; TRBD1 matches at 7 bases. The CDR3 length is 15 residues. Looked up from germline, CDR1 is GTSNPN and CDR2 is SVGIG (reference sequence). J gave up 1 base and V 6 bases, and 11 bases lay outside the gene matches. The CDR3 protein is CACVFFDRANTEAFF. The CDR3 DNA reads TGTGCCTGCGTCTTCTTCGACAGGGCGAACACTGAAGCTTTCTTT.

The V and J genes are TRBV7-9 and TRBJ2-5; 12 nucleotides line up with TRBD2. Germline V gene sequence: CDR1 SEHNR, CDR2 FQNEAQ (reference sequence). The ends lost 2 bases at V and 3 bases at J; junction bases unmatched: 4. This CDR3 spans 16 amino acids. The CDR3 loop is CASSLKGLAGEETQYF. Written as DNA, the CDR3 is TGTGCCAGCAGCTTAAAGGGACTAGCGGGTGAAGAGACCCAGTACTTC.

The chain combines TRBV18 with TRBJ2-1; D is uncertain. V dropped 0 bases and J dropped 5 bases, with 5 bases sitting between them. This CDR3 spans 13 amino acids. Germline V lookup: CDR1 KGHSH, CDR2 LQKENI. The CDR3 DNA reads TGTGCCAGCTCACCACCGAGTGACAATGAGCAGTTCTTC. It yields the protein CASSPPSDNEQFF.

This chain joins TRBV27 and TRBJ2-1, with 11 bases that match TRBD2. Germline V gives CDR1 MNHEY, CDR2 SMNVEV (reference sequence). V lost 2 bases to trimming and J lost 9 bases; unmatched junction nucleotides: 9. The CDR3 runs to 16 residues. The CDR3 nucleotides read TGTGCCAGCAGTTTAAATAGGCTAGCGGGAGGAGGTGAGCAGTTCTTC. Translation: CASSLNRLAGGGEQFF.